What follows are 31 T cell receptor beta chains derived from one specimen sequenced in a study of spatial heterogeneity in lung cancer. General study points: Expanded intratumoral alpha and beta TCR counts tracked tumor mutation counts.

Time point here: sample taken at primary tumor resection. Antigens of these TCRs are unknown. In TCRdb, the 5' RACE reads were re-called with MiXCR into one record per CDR3 protein. This table holds about 1,500 distinct CDR3 sequences, around 9.8% found once. This specimen was lung tumor tissue, taken at surgery. Every receptor here comes from a female donor with early-stage non-small cell lung cancer.

This clonotype was recorded a few times. The size of this beta chain means little, since it is a stray read in a library made for alpha chains. The rearrangement uses TRBV20-1 and TRBJ2-4; 10 bases map to TRBD2. From germline, CDR1 is DFQATT and CDR2 SNEGSKA (reference sequence). The V and J ends lost 6 bases and 5 bases, in that order; junction bases with no gene match: 10. The CDR3 has 15 residues. CDR3 loop: CSAARLAGDQNIQYF. Here the CDR3 DNA reads TGCAGTGCCGCGAGGCTAGCGGGGGATCAAAACATTCAGTACTTC.

This clonotype was seen at least ten times. This beta chain is an off-target read within a library intended for alpha chains, so its frequency means little. The chain is built from TRBV29-1 and TRBJ2-4; D is undetermined. The CDR3 sequence is 11 residues long. Trimming stripped 2 bases from V and 8 bases from J, with 7 bases between. CDR1 and CDR2 from the germline V gene are SQVTM and ANQGSEA. The CDR3 bases are TGCAGCGTTGAAAGTGGGGACATTCAGTACTTC. Protein product: CSVESGDIQYF.

This clonotype has at least ten counts. Since the library was made to target alpha chains, this beta chain is a stray read and its abundance is not meaningful. The V gene is TRBV2, the J gene TRBJ2-5; no firm D call. The CDR3 runs to 13 residues. CDR1 is SNHLY and CDR2 is FYNNEI in the germline V gene. The germline V and J ends were trimmed by 8 bases and 2 bases, with 12 bases remaining between them. As DNA, the CDR3 is TGTGCCAGCGGCATCGTGAGACAAGAGACCCAGTACTTC. Protein product: CASGIVRQETQYF.

This clonotype was seen many times. This beta chain appears as a stray read in a library generated for alpha chains; its size is not informative. V gene TRBV6-5 combines with J gene TRBJ2-7, with TRBD2 as a possible D gene (6 bases). Deletions cut 5 bases from V and 3 bases from J, with 17 bases between. The CDR3 is 15 amino acids. Germline values: CDR1 MNHEY, CDR2 SVGAGI. The CDR3 is CASSRTGTGYYEQYF. CDR3 sequence (DNA): TGTGCCAGCAGTCGTACCGGGACTGGGTACTACGAGCAGTACTTC.

This clonotype was counted ten times or more. Found in a library prepared for alpha chains, this beta chain is an off-target read, and its abundance has little meaning. V is TRBV20-1 and J is TRBJ2-5; TRBD1 is a possible D gene (6 bases). The CDR3 totals 12 residues. Germline CDR1 reads DFQATT; CDR2 reads SNEGSKA (reference sequence). V gave up 4 bases and J gave up 0 bases, with 6 bases separating them. The CDR3 DNA reads TGCAGTGCTAACAGGGACCAAGAGACCCAGTACTTC. This gives the protein CSANRDQETQYF.

By frequency in the sample, this clonotype is medium-sized (0.01 to 0.1%). Little can be read into the size of this beta chain, an off-target read in a library designed for alpha chains. The chain recombines TRBV20-1 with TRBJ2-5; TRBD2 is a possible D gene (5 bases). This CDR3 region has 12 residues. Trimming stripped 0 bases from V and 10 bases from J, with 12 bases between. CDR1 is DFQATT, CDR2 SNEGSKA, per germline (reference sequence). CDR3: CSARDDSSVQYF. The CDR3 DNA reads TGCAGTGCTAGAGATGATAGTAGCGTCCAGTACTTC.

In its sample, this clonotype is medium-sized. This beta chain was picked up by a library intended for alpha chains and is off target, so its count carries little meaning. V is TRBV6-5 and J is TRBJ2-5; 13 bases line up with TRBD2. The germline gives CDR1 MNHEY, CDR2 SVGAGI. With 5 bases clipped from V and 7 bases from J, the junction kept 10 bases outside the gene matches. This CDR3 is 16 amino acids long. Here the CDR3 DNA reads TGTGCCAGCAGTCCAGGACTAGCGGGGGCCACAGGGACCCAGTACTTC. The encoded protein is CASSPGLAGATGTQYF.

Within the sample, this clonotype is medium-sized. Since the library was made to target alpha chains, this beta chain is a stray read and its abundance is not meaningful. V usage is TRBV20-1 and J usage is TRBJ2-1; 13 bases are a match to TRBD2. Germline V CDR1 and CDR2: DFQATT, SNEGSKA (reference sequence). CDR3 size: 13 residues. V shed 8 bases, J shed 8 bases, and the junction held 6 bases outside the gene matches. The CDR3, as DNA: TGCAGTCCAGGACTAGCGGGAGATCATGAGCAGTTCTTC. Translating gives CSPGLAGDHEQFF.

A word on this clonotype: Being off target in a library aimed at alpha chains, this beta chain has a size of little meaning. This sequence joins TRBV20-1 and TRBJ2-5; weak D call: TRBD2 (5 bases). Germline CDR1 reads DFQATT; CDR2 reads SNEGSKA (reference sequence). V lost 0 bases, J lost 1 base, and 12 bases lay in between. The CDR3 extends over 15 amino acids. The CDR3 here is CSARDGSDPQETQYF. The CDR3 bases are TGCAGTGCTAGAGATGGGAGCGACCCCCAAGAGACCCAGTACTTC.

In this sample, this clonotype turned up many times. This beta chain is a stray sequence in a library constructed for alpha chains; its clone size is not meaningful. V gene TRBV12-3 or TRBV12-4 combines with J gene TRBJ1-1, with 9 bases fitting TRBD1. V lost 6 bases, J lost 6 bases, and 5 bases stayed unmatched. This CDR3 region has 13 residues. The CDR3 DNA reads as TGTGCCAGCAGGACAGGGGGAAAGGCTGAAGCTTTCTTT. Protein sequence: CASRTGGKAEAFF.

Comment on this clonotype: This beta chain came through as a stray read in a library set up for alpha chains, and its size says little. J is TRBJ2-5 and V is TRBV7-9, with 7 bases lining up with TRBD2. The CDR3 runs to 15 residues. CDR1 SEHNR and CDR2 FQNEAQ come from the germline V gene (reference sequence). The trim removed 2 bases at V and 2 bases at J, leaving 5 bases unmatched. The CDR3 reads CASSLRLAGQETQYF. The CDR3 DNA follows: TGTGCCAGCAGCTTAAGACTAGCCGGGCAAGAGACCCAGTACTTC.

This clonotype was seen a handful of times. This beta chain is a stray read from a library made for alpha chains; its abundance is not meaningful. CDR3 sequence (DNA): TGTGCCAGCATCCCAGGGGGGCAGACCTACAATGAGCAGTTCTTC. Protein sequence: CASIPGGQTYNEQFF. This chain connects TRBV28 to TRBJ2-1, with D tentatively TRBD1 (7 bases). The CDR3 consists of 15 residues. Trimming removed 7 bases at V and 2 bases at J, with 15 bases between. Germline V CDR1 and CDR2: MDHEN, SYDVKM.

This clonotype qualifies as medium-sized. The library was designed around alpha chains, so this beta chain is a stray read whose abundance carries little weight. This chain connects TRBV20-1 to TRBJ2-5; D perhaps matches TRBD2 (7 bases). This CDR3 has 16 residues. V lost 6 bases, J lost 4 bases, and 24 bases lay in between. In germline, CDR1 is DFQATT, CDR2 SNEGSKA (reference sequence). CDR3 nucleotides: TGCAGTGCGGAAGCCGGGTCTAGCGGAGGGGGAGAGACCCAGTACTTC. Translation gives CSAEAGSSGGGETQYF.

This clonotype is termed large. Because this beta chain is a stray read in a library intended to capture alpha chains, its abundance should not be given much weight. The V gene is TRBV29-1, the J gene TRBJ2-5; no firm D call. V was cut by 8 bases and J by 1 base, with 8 bases left in between. This CDR3 contains 11 residues. In germline, CDR1 is SQVTM, CDR2 ANQGSEA. The DNA for the CDR3 is TGCAGCCCTCGGATCCAAGAGACCCAGTACTTC. Its protein is CSPRIQETQYF. The complete variable domain, with remaining parts taken from reference TRBV29-1 and TRBJ2-5, reads SAVISQKPSRDICQRGTSLTIQCQVDSQVTMMFWYRQQPGQSLTLIATANQGSEATYESGFVIDKFPISRPNLTFSTLTVSNMSPEDSSIYLCSPRIQETQYFGPGTRLLVL.

This clonotype has just a few counts. Within a library made for alpha chains, this beta chain is off target, and its count is uninformative. V gene TRBV6-5 combines with J gene TRBJ1-2; D is perhaps TRBD1 (5 bases). Trimming left V 6 bases short and J 7 bases short, with 15 bases between. The CDR3 covers 13 residues. CDR1 is MNHEY and CDR2 is SVGAGI in the germline V gene. This CDR3 reads CASSPREAFGYTF. The CDR3 DNA reads TGTGCCAGCAGCCCCAGGGAGGCCTTTGGCTACACCTTC.

By its share, this clonotype is large (0.1 to 1%). The library was built for alpha chains, so this beta chain is an off-target read and its size means little. V gene TRBV6-2 or TRBV6-3 combines with J gene TRBJ2-1; D uncertain. The V gene lost 2 bases and the J gene lost 4 bases, with 15 bases spanning the gap. This CDR3 contains 16 residues. Germline V lookup: CDR1 MNHEY, CDR2 SVGEGT. The CDR3 here is CASSYVAEPPYNEQFF. The CDR3 DNA reads as TGTGCCAGCAGTTACGTGGCGGAGCCCCCATACAATGAGCAGTTCTTC.

This clonotype was counted ten times or more. Because the library targeted alpha chains, this beta chain is an off-target read whose size means little. As DNA, the CDR3 is TGTGCCAGCAGTGAAGCCAGGGTAAATGAGCAGTTCTTC. Residues: CASSEARVNEQFF. The chain uses TRBV2 and TRBJ2-1; a weak D match, TRBD1 (5 bases). CDR1 and CDR2 from the germline V gene are SNHLY and FYNNEI. Trimming took off 0 bases at V and 7 bases at J, with 7 bases between the two ends. This CDR3 has 13 amino acids.

This clonotype ranks as medium-sized (0.01 to 0.1%). The library was prepared for alpha chains; this beta chain is a stray read, so its frequency means little. The chain combines TRBV20-1 with TRBJ2-1; 10 nucleotides line up with TRBD2. CDR1 and CDR2 from the germline V gene are DFQATT and SNEGSKA (reference sequence). The CDR3 length is 14 residues. J was trimmed by 3 bases and V by 6 bases; bases with no gene match: 5. The CDR3 reads CSAEGLAVYNEQFF. The CDR3, as DNA: TGCAGTGCCGAAGGACTAGCGGTCTACAATGAGCAGTTCTTC.

This clonotype was seen repeatedly, ten times or more. This beta chain turned up in a library designed for alpha chains; as an off-target read, its abundance says little. The genes are TRBV5-1 and TRBJ2-5; 13 nucleotides match TRBD2. This CDR3 contains 16 residues. Germline V gives CDR1 SGHRS, CDR2 YFSETQ. The trim removed 5 bases at V and 5 bases at J, leaving 9 bases unmatched. The chain's CDR3 is CASRLTPGLAGETQYF. DNA of the CDR3: TGCGCCAGCAGACTAACTCCGGGACTAGCGGGGGAGACCCAGTACTTC.

Only a few counts were recorded for this clonotype. Because the library targeted alpha chains, this beta chain is an off-target read whose size means little. The chain's CDR3 is CASSEETGAYEQYF. Written as DNA, the CDR3 is TGTGCCAGCAGTGAAGAGACAGGCGCATACGAGCAGTACTTC. The rearrangement joins TRBV25-1 to TRBJ2-7; tentatively, D is TRBD1 (6 bases). Germline V gene data show CDR1 as MGHDK and CDR2 as SYGVNS. Trimming removed 2 bases at V and 4 bases at J, with 12 bases between. CDR3 length: 14 residues.

This clonotype showed up just a few times. This beta chain lies outside the target of a library built for alpha chains; its clone size means little. The rearrangement uses TRBV28 and TRBJ1-2; D unresolved. Trimming removed 3 bases at V and 2 bases at J, with 13 bases between. There are 15 residues in the CDR3. Germline-derived CDR1 and CDR2 are MDHEN and SYDVKM. CDR3 sequence: CASSLVFTTNYGYTF. The CDR3 nucleotides read TGTGCCAGCAGTTTGGTCTTTACTACCAACTATGGCTACACCTTC.

This clonotype was detected a few times. The size of this beta chain means little, since it is a stray read in a library made for alpha chains. The CDR3 coding sequence is TGTGCCAGCAGTCCGGGACTAGGCGACGAGCAGTACTTC. It specifies CASSPGLGDEQYF. V gene TRBV6-6 combines with J gene TRBJ2-7, with TRBD2 matching over 8 bases. Trimming cost V 5 bases and J 5 bases; bases outside gene matches: 5. CDR3 size: 13 residues. Germline CDR1 MNHNY, CDR2 SVGAGI (reference sequence).

On this clonotype: With the library built for alpha chains, this beta chain is off target and its frequency is not meaningful. CDR3 in DNA: TGTGCCAGCAGCACCAGTAGCGACGGAGGGCACGAGCAGTACTTC. Its protein is CASSTSSDGGHEQYF. V gene TRBV9 combines with J gene TRBJ2-7; perhaps TRBD2 as D (6 bases). V shed 4 bases and J shed 5 bases, with 19 bases lying between them. There are 15 residues in the CDR3. Germline values: CDR1 SGDLS, CDR2 YYNGEE.

This clonotype is deemed large. This beta chain is off target for a library built for alpha chains, so its abundance means little. The chain links TRBV7-6 to TRBJ2-3; D not resolved. The germline V and J ends were trimmed by 1 base and 1 base, with 12 bases remaining between them. CDR1 and CDR2 from the germline V gene are SGHVS and FNYEAQ. The CDR3 runs 16 residues. CDR3 sequence reads: CASSLGAVGGTDTQYF. In DNA, the CDR3 is TGTGCCAGCAGCTTAGGAGCCGTGGGTGGCACAGATACGCAGTATTTT.

To note about this clonotype: Because the library targeted alpha chains, this beta chain is an off-target read whose size means little. The chain uses TRBV7-2 and TRBJ2-7; D remains ambiguous. Trimming removed 5 bases from V and 0 bases from J, with 2 bases in between. The CDR3 totals 11 residues. Germline CDR1 is SGHTA and CDR2 is FQGNSA. CDR3 residues: CASSDSYEQYF. The DNA of the CDR3 is TGTGCCAGCAGCGACTCCTACGAGCAGTACTTC.

By share, this clonotype ranks as medium-sized (0.01 to 0.1%). Since the library was made to target alpha chains, this beta chain is a stray read and its abundance is not meaningful. This sequence joins TRBV15 and TRBJ2-5; D perhaps matches TRBD1 (5 bases). V was pared by 2 bases and J by 3 bases, with 13 bases between. This CDR3 has 15 residues. CDR1 LNHNV and CDR2 YYDKDF come from the germline V gene (reference sequence). CDR3 bases: TGTGCCACCAGCAGAACGCCCGACAGTAAAGAGACCCAGTACTTC. This encodes CATSRTPDSKETQYF.

Judged by abundance, this clonotype is large. This beta chain is a stray read from a library made for alpha chains; its abundance is not meaningful. The V and J genes are TRBV7-2 and TRBJ1-5; the D gene is possibly TRBD1 (5 bases). The CDR3 is 15 amino acids. Trimming left V 5 bases short and J 0 bases short, with 11 bases between. CDR1 and CDR2 from the germline V gene are SGHTA and FQGNSA. For the CDR3, the DNA is TGTGCCAGCAGCGTCTCGGGGGATAGCAATCAGCCCCAGCATTTT. Translating gives CASSVSGDSNQPQHF.

By its share, this clonotype is medium-sized. Being off target in a library aimed at alpha chains, this beta chain has a size of little meaning. This chain uses TRBV6-5 with TRBJ1-4; TRBD1 aligns across 10 bases. Germline lookup yields CDR1 MNHEY and CDR2 SVGAGI. The ends lost 0 bases at V and 8 bases at J; junction bases unmatched: 3. This CDR3 spans 15 amino acids. The CDR3 DNA reads as TGTGCCAGCAGTTACTCGACAGGGGGCTCGGAAAAACTGTTTTTT. Amino acid sequence: CASSYSTGGSEKLFF.

This clonotype is classed as medium-sized (0.01 to 0.1%). Within a library made for alpha chains, this beta chain is off target, and its count is uninformative. The chain recombines TRBV11-2 with TRBJ2-6; tentative D call: TRBD1 (5 bases). Germline loops: CDR1 SGHAT, CDR2 FQNNGV. The CDR3 is 16 residues long. V lost 1 base and J lost 1, with 8 bases in between. CDR3 sequence: CASSLGGRSGANVLTF. CDR3 nucleotides: TGTGCCAGCAGCTTAGGGGGCAGGTCTGGGGCCAACGTCCTGACTTTC. The full variable domain, rest sourced from reference TRBV11-2 and TRBJ2-6, is EAGVAQSPRYKIIEKRQSVAFWCNPISGHATLYWYQQILGQGPKLLIQFQNNGVVDDSQLPKDRFSAERLKGVDSTLKIQPAKLEDSAVYLCASSLGGRSGANVLTFGAGSRLTVL.

This clonotype was counted ten times or more. The library was prepared for alpha chains; this beta chain is a stray read, so its frequency means little. This chain joins TRBV11-1 and TRBJ2-7, with 8 nucleotides matching TRBD1. Germline CDR1 SGHAT, CDR2 FQDESV (reference sequence). This CDR3 is built from 14 residues. V was clipped by 8 bases and J by 5 bases; unmatched bases: 11. CDR3 sequence: CASSRDRIFHEQYF. CDR3 bases: TGTGCCAGCTCCCGGGACAGGATTTTCCACGAGCAGTACTTC.

By proportion, this clonotype is medium-sized. This beta chain slipped into a library made for alpha chains as a stray read, so its size is not meaningful. The chain uses TRBV24-1 and TRBJ2-3; no definite D call. This CDR3 has 13 residues. The germline V gene encodes CDR1 KGHDR and CDR2 SFDVKD. Trimming pared 4 bases from V and 2 bases from J, leaving 6 bases between. CDR3 sequence reads: CATSDSSTDTQYF. In nucleotides, the CDR3 is TGTGCCACCAGTGACTCTTCCACAGATACGCAGTATTTT.